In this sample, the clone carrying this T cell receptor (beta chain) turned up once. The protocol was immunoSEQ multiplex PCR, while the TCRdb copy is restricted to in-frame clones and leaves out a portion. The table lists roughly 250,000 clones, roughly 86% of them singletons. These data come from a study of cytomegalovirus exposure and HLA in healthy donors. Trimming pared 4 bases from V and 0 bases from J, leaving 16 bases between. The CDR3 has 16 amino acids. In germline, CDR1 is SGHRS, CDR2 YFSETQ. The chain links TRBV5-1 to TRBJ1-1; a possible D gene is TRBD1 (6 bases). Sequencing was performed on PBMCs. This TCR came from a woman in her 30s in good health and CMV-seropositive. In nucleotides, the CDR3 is TGCGCCAGCAGCATGCAACCGGGACAACTGAACACTGAAGCTTTCTTT. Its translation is CASSMQPGQLNTEAFF.